Described below is a single T cell receptor (beta chain) sequence and its context. This specimen belongs to a study of CD8+CD57+ T cells in acquired aplastic anemia. The CDR3 consists of 15 residues. Trimming removed 3 bases at V and 4 bases at J, with 15 bases between. The germline V gene has CDR1 SQVTM and CDR2 ANQGSEA. Genomic DNA templated the TCR beta VDJ and CDR3 profiling. TCRdb reanalysed the reads using MiXCR and keeps one entry per CDR3 protein. The sample includes about 100,000 distinct CDR3 sequences, approximately 49% seen only once; the top ten take roughly 31%. V is TRBV29-1 and J is TRBJ2-2; D tentatively reads TRBD1 or TRBD2 (6 bases each). The clonotype comes from a human donor in good health, serving as a control. Sequenced input: sorted CD4+, CD8+, or CD8+CD57+ T cells (not recorded which) from PBMCs. The CDR3 DNA follows: TGCAGCGTTGAGCTGCGGGACAAAGGCACCGGGGAGCTGTTTTTT. Translated: CSVELRDKGTGELFF.